These T cell receptor beta chains were read from a single sample in a study of Ad26.COV2.S vaccination and SARS-CoV-2 variants. Profiled with immunoSEQ multiplex PCR; TCRdb holds only in-frame clones, not every one. The table lists some 250,000 clones, 88% of them singletons. Sequencing was performed on peripheral blood, taken in a trial of Ad26.COV2.S vaccine versus placebo. The receptors originated from a person aged 18-65 years who received the Ad26.COV2.S COVID-19 vaccine or a placebo. CDR3s include the opening cysteine and the closing phenylalanine or tryptophan. Fields, in order: CDR3 length, D gene, V gene, clone size, J gene, CDR3 DNA, CDR3 protein. The D gene is left open where the match is weak. For some rows the clone size is stated as once, few or many, or as a class when expanded; others skip it.

15	NA	TRBV5-1	NA	TRBJ1-1	TGCGCCAGCAGCTTGGATGGGCGCCGGAACACTGAAGCTTTCTTT	CASSLDGRRNTEAFF
12	NA	TRBV9	once	TRBJ2-2	TGTGCCAGCAGCGTAGTTGGCGGGGAGCTGTTTTTT	CASSVVGGELFF
15	TRBD2	TRBV3-1/TRBV3-2	NA	TRBJ2-3	TGTGCCAGCAGCCAAGGTCTAGCGGGGGCAGATACGCAGTATTTT	CASSQGLAGADTQYF
15	NA	TRBV21-1	NA	TRBJ1-2	TGTGCCAGCAGCCTAAAGACTACATCCCTCTATGGCTACACCTTC	CASSLKTTSLYGYTF
17	NA	TRBV19	NA	TRBJ1-3	TGTGCCAGTACCGGGGGCTTCCGGACAGACTCTGGAAACACCATATATTTT	CASTGGFRTDSGNTIYF
13	TRBD1	TRBV29-1	few	TRBJ1-5	TGCAGCGCTAACGAGGGGGCAAATCAGCCCCAGCATTTT	CSANEGANQPQHF
14	NA	TRBV24-1	NA	TRBJ2-3	TGTGCCACCAGTGATAACCGGGTGGCAGATACGCAGTATTTT	CATSDNRVADTQYF
12	NA	TRBV5-1	NA	TRBJ2-2	TGCGCCAGCAGCTGGGGAAGCGGGGAGCTGTTTTTT	CASSWGSGELFF
15	NA	TRBV4-1	NA	TRBJ1-2	TGCGCCAGCAGCCAAGGGCGAGGGGGTTGGTATGGCTACACCTTC	CASSQGRGGWYGYTF
16	TRBD2	TRBV11-2	NA	TRBJ2-3	TGTGCCAGCAGCTCCGGACTAGCGGGGGGAACAGATACGCAGTATTTT	CASSSGLAGGTDTQYF
16	TRBD2	TRBV11-2	NA	TRBJ2-1	TGTGCCAGCAGCTTAGGGGCGGGACTAGCATACAATGAGCAGTTCTTC	CASSLGAGLAYNEQFF
15	TRBD2	TRBV6-2/TRBV6-3	NA	TRBJ2-5	TGTGCCAGCAGTTTTTTAGCGGGGTTGGGGGTGACCCAGTACTTC	CASSFLAGLGVTQYF
15	TRBD1	TRBV19	once	TRBJ1-5	TGTGCCAGTAGTATAAAGGGGGCGCGGGGTCAGCCCCAGCATTTT	CASSIKGARGQPQHF
13	TRBD1	TRBV3-1/TRBV3-2	NA	TRBJ2-3	TGTGCCAGCAGCAGACAGGGGCAAGATACGCAGTATTTT	CASSRQGQDTQYF
16	NA	TRBV7-2	NA	TRBJ2-7	TGTGCCAGCAGCTTAGAGAGTACGGGGCGATATCAAGAGCAGTACTTC	CASSLESTGRYQEQYF
14	NA	TRBV4-1	once	TRBJ2-5	TGCGCCAGCAGCCAAGTTGCACTCCGAGAGACCCAGTACTTC	CASSQVALRETQYF
15	NA	TRBV19	NA	TRBJ1-5	TGTGCCAGCCTACCGGACAGCTTTAGCAATCAGCCCCAGCATTTT	CASLPDSFSNQPQHF
14	TRBD1	TRBV11-2	NA	TRBJ2-7	TGTGCCAGCAGGGGGGACAGGGGGTTACGCGAGCAGTACTTC	CASRGDRGLREQYF
17	TRBD2	TRBV6-7	NA	TRBJ2-1	TGTGCCAGCAGTTACTCGTACGAGCGGGGCCCCTACAATGAGCAGTTCTTC	CASSYSYERGPYNEQFF
15	NA	TRBV19	NA	TRBJ2-2	TGTGCCAGTAGTATTGGTGGGATAGGGGCCGGGGAGCTGTTTTTT	CASSIGGIGAGELFF
12	TRBD1	TRBV28	once	TRBJ2-1	TGTGCCAGCCACACACAGGGGAATGAGCAGTTCTTC	CASHTQGNEQFF
15	NA	TRBV19	NA	TRBJ2-7	TGTGCTAGTAGTGCGGGACGGGAGTGGGGCAGGAAGCAGTACTTC	CASSAGREWGRKQYF
13	NA	TRBV19	NA	TRBJ2-1	TGTGCCAGTAGTAGGGGGCCATACAATGAGCAGTTCTTC	CASSRGPYNEQFF
11	NA	TRBV28	NA	TRBJ2-5	TGTGCCAGCAGTTTAAGGCAGACCCAGTACTTC	CASSLRQTQYF
15	TRBD1	TRBV30	NA	TRBJ1-5	TGTGCCTGGAGTGAGGGACAGGGGACGAATCAGCCCCAGCATTTT	CAWSEGQGTNQPQHF
12	NA	TRBV10-3	NA	TRBJ1-1	TGTGCCATCAGTTCCAGGGAGGCTGAAGCTTTCTTT	CAISSREAEAFF
15	NA	TRBV11-2	NA	TRBJ1-3	TGTGCCAGCAGGAAAGGTGATCCGTCTGGAAACACCATATATTTT	CASRKGDPSGNTIYF
17	NA	TRBV3-1/TRBV3-2	NA	TRBJ2-3	TGTGCCAGCAGCCAAGTCCGGAAGTTGACTAGCACAGATACGCAGTATTTT	CASSQVRKLTSTDTQYF
13	NA	TRBV3-1/TRBV3-2	NA	TRBJ2-5	TGTGCCAGCAGCCAAGCGGGAGCGGAGACCCAGTACTTC	CASSQAGAETQYF
15	NA	TRBV28	NA	TRBJ2-1	TGTGCCAGCAGCTCCTCAATGGGTGGGGGGAATGAGCAGTTCTTC	CASSSSMGGGNEQFF
13	NA	TRBV19	NA	TRBJ2-5	TGTGCCAGTAGTATTAACCGGGAGGAGACCCAGTACTTC	CASSINREETQYF
15	NA	TRBV28	NA	TRBJ1-4	TGTGCCAGCAAGGACGGTACCTTCTGGGGGGAAAAACTGTTTTTT	CASKDGTFWGEKLFF
15	NA	TRBV7-2	NA	TRBJ2-1	TGTGCCAGCAGCTTAGGAGCGGGCTCCTACAATGAGCAGTTCTTC	CASSLGAGSYNEQFF
17	TRBD2	TRBV7-2	NA	TRBJ2-3	TGTGCCAGCAGCGAAGGACTAGCGGGAGATTGGACAGATACGCAGTATTTT	CASSEGLAGDWTDTQYF
13	TRBD1	TRBV5-1	NA	TRBJ2-3	TGCGCCAGCAATTGGGCAGGGGGAGATACGCAGTATTTT	CASNWAGGDTQYF